A selection of T cell receptor beta chains follows, all from one sample in a study of T cells in Graves' hyperthyroidism and ophthalmopathy. A single record per CDR3 protein comes from TCRdb applying MiXCR to the multiplex PCR reads. This repertoire shows 700,000 or so distinct CDR3 sequences, about 17% found once; its top ten account for around 8.1%. Material for sequencing was blood. Source of these receptors: a man aged 18 to 29 with Graves' hyperthyroidism. CDR3s include the opening cysteine and the closing phenylalanine or tryptophan. The D gene is left open where the match is weak. Some rows mark clone size as missing; the rest say once, few, many or name a class of expanded clone.

V gene: TRBV28
clone size: -
J gene: TRBJ2-1
D gene: TRBD2
CDR3 protein: CASSLLASGWNHEQFF
CDR3 DNA: TGTGCCAGCAGTTTATTAGCTAGCGGGTGGAACCATGAGCAGTTCTTC

V gene: TRBV6-1
clone size: -
J gene: TRBJ2-1
D gene: -
CDR3 protein: CASRQTGPNEQFF
CDR3 DNA: TGTGCCAGCAGACAGACAGGACCCAATGAGCAGTTCTTC

V gene: TRBV19
clone size: -
J gene: TRBJ1-1
D gene: -
CDR3 protein: CASSIRVSGTEAFF
CDR3 DNA: TGTGCCAGTAGTATCAGGGTATCGGGGACTGAAGCTTTCTTT

V gene: TRBV7-9
clone size: few
J gene: TRBJ2-2
D gene: TRBD2
CDR3 protein: CASSLRASGSRTGELFF
CDR3 DNA: TGTGCCAGCAGCTTACGTGCGAGCGGGAGTAGGACCGGGGAGCTGTTTTTT

V gene: TRBV7-9
clone size: few
J gene: TRBJ1-4
D gene: TRBD1
CDR3 protein: CASRTGTGNEKLFF
CDR3 DNA: TGTGCCAGCAGGACCGGGACAGGGAATGAAAAACTGTTTTTT

V gene: TRBV28
clone size: many
J gene: TRBJ1-2
D gene: -
CDR3 protein: CASSLGQGRRGYTF
CDR3 DNA: TGTGCCAGCAGTTTGGGGCAGGGGAGGCGTGGCTACACCTTC

V gene: TRBV19
clone size: few
J gene: TRBJ2-7
D gene: -
CDR3 protein: CASSIGGTSSYEQYF
CDR3 DNA: TGTGCCAGTAGTATAGGGGGAACTAGCTCCTACGAGCAGTACTTC

V gene: TRBV28
clone size: many
J gene: TRBJ2-5
D gene: TRBD1
CDR3 protein: CASSSPMLDRGRIGTQYF
CDR3 DNA: TGTGCCAGCAGTTCCCCTATGTTGGACAGGGGGCGTATAGGGACCCAGTACTTC

V gene: TRBV11-3
clone size: many
J gene: TRBJ1-4
D gene: -
CDR3 protein: CASSPEDSNEKLFF
CDR3 DNA: TGTGCCAGCAGCCCCGAGGACAGCAATGAAAAACTGTTTTTT

V gene: TRBV15
clone size: -
J gene: TRBJ1-1
D gene: TRBD1
CDR3 protein: CATNRQGERGTEAFF
CDR3 DNA: TGTGCCACTAACCGACAGGGGGAAAGGGGCACTGAAGCTTTCTTT